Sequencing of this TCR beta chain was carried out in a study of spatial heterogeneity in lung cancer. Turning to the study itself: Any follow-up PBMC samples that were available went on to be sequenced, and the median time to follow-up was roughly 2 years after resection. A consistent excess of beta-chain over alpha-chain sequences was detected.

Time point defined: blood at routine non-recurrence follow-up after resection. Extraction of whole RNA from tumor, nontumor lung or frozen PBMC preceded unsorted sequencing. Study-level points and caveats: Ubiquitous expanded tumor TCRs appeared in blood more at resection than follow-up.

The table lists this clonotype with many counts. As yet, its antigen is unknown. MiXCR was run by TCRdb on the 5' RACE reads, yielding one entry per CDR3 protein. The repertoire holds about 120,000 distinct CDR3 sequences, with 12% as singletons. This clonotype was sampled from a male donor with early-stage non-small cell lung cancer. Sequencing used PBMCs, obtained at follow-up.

CDR3 sequence reads: CSASLGTGHRSPLHF. The CDR3 DNA is TGCAGTGCTAGTCTCGGGACAGGCCACCGTTCACCCCTCCACTTT. The chain couples TRBV20-1 to TRBJ1-6; 8 bases match TRBD1. The CDR3 is 15 amino acids. J was trimmed by 9 bases and V by 3 bases; bases with no gene match: 10. Germline CDR1 reads DFQATT; CDR2 reads SNEGSKA (reference sequence).